These 26 T cell receptor beta chains came from one sample sequenced in a study of T cell changes during pregnancy in multiple sclerosis. Here immunoSEQ multiplex PCR was the method, and the copy in TCRdb shows in-frame clones only, minus some. The table lists under 120,000 clones, about 89% of them singletons. The sequences come from peripheral blood, collected after pregnancy. These receptors came from a female donor with multiple sclerosis, enrolled in a pregnancy study.

This chain connects TRBV6-5 to TRBJ2-7, with a weak D call TRBD1 (6 bases). Trimming shortened V by 6 bases and J by 2 bases, and 14 bases separated the two germline ends. The germline V gene encodes CDR1 MNHEY and CDR2 SVGAGI. This CDR3 has 14 residues. This chain's CDR3 is CASSRTEIPYEQYF. As DNA, the CDR3 is TGTGCCAGCAGCCGGACAGAGATACCCTACGAGCAGTACTTC.

The chain links TRBV30 to TRBJ2-7; maybe TRBD1 (6 bases). Germline V lookup: CDR1 GTSNPN, CDR2 SVGIG (reference sequence). This CDR3 has 14 amino acids. V was cut by 3 bases and J by 5 bases, with 17 bases left in between. The CDR3: CAWREQGHLDEQYF. The CDR3 DNA reads TGTGCCTGGAGAGAACAGGGCCATCTCGACGAGCAGTACTTC.

This chain connects TRBV9 to TRBJ2-1, with D perhaps TRBD2 (6 bases). The CDR3 consists of 19 residues. CDR1 and CDR2 (germline): SGDLS, YYNGEE. V was trimmed by 0 bases and J by 1 base, leaving 20 bases between them. The CDR3 nucleotides are TGTGCCAGCAGCGTAGCTACCGGGTTGGGAGGCGCATCCTACAATGAGCAGTTCTTC. This codes for CASSVATGLGGASYNEQFF.

This chain links TRBV30 with TRBJ2-3, with TRBD1 as a possible D gene (6 bases). Germline V gene sequence: CDR1 GTSNPN, CDR2 SVGIG (reference sequence). There are 14 residues in the CDR3. Trimming stripped 4 bases from V and 0 bases from J, with 11 bases between. The CDR3 DNA reads TGTGCCTGGAACGTCAGGGGTAGCACAGATACGCAGTATTTT. This gives the protein CAWNVRGSTDTQYF. Looking up the rest from reference TRBV30 and TRBJ2-3 gives the full variable domain: SQTIHQWPATLVQPVGSPLSLECTVEGTSNPNLYWYRQAAGRGLQLLFYSVGIGQISSEVPQNLSASRPQDRQFILSSKKLLLSDSGFYLCAWNVRGSTDTQYFGPGTRLTVL.

V usage is TRBV7-8 and J usage is TRBJ2-7; D not resolved. This CDR3 has 15 amino acids. V lost 1 base, J lost 0 bases, and 10 bases lay in between. Germline values: CDR1 SGHVS, CDR2 FQNEAQ. As DNA, the CDR3 is TGTGCCAGCAGCTTAGTTGGTAGTGCCTCCTACGAGCAGTACTTC. It translates to CASSLVGSASYEQYF.

The genes are TRBV27 and TRBJ1-4; 9 bases are shared with TRBD1. V was clipped by 9 bases and J by 4 bases; unmatched bases: 9. The CDR3 has 15 residues. Germline CDR1 MNHEY, CDR2 SMNVEV (reference sequence). The CDR3: CASRTGGIDNEKLFF. DNA of the CDR3: TGTGCCAGTAGAACAGGGGGCATTGATAATGAAAAACTGTTTTTT.

The V gene is TRBV6-1, the J gene TRBJ2-1, with D maybe TRBD2 (7 bases). Looked up from germline, CDR1 is MNHNS and CDR2 is SASEGT. This CDR3 has 15 amino acids. The V and J ends lost 1 base and 7 bases respectively, with 14 bases between them. CDR3 sequence (DNA): TGTGCCAGCAGTGAAGGGAGGGGGGGCCTAAATGAGCAGTTCTTC. It specifies CASSEGRGGLNEQFF.

The chain uses TRBV19 and TRBJ2-1, with TRBD1 identical over 7 bases. The CDR3 covers 17 residues. CDR1 is LNHDA and CDR2 is SQIVND in the germline V gene (reference sequence). The V gene end was trimmed by 7 bases and the J gene end by 4 bases; junction bases not matched to a gene: 16. CDR3 sequence reads: CASTPARGPPVYNEQFF. The CDR3, as DNA: TGTGCCAGTACTCCCGCGAGGGGGCCCCCCGTTTACAATGAGCAGTTCTTC. The variable domain in full, with the rest retrieved from reference TRBV19 and TRBJ2-1, is DGGITQSPKYLFRKEGQNVTLSCEQNLNHDAMYWYRQDPGQGLRLIYYSQIVNDFQKGDIAEGYSVSREKKESFPLTVTSAQKNPTAFYLCASTPARGPPVYNEQFFGPGTRLTVL.

This clone was observed a few times. V is TRBV6-1 and J is TRBJ2-7; D perhaps matches TRBD1 (6 bases). Per the germline V gene, CDR1 is MNHNS and CDR2 is SASEGT. CDR3 size: 12 residues. V dropped 8 bases and J dropped 1 base, with 9 bases sitting between them. Here the CDR3 reads CASEGQSYEQYF. CDR3 bases: TGTGCCAGCGAAGGACAGTCCTACGAGCAGTACTTC.

The genes are TRBV7-9 and TRBJ1-6; a weak D match, TRBD1 (5 bases). This CDR3 contains 17 residues. CDR1 and CDR2 (germline): SEHNR, FQNEAQ (reference sequence). The ends were cut back, 0 bases at V and 9 bases at J, with 18 bases in the middle. The CDR3 coding sequence is TGTGCCAGCAGCTTAGCGATGCGGCAGGGTGACGGTTCACCCCTCCACTTT. This codes for CASSLAMRQGDGSPLHF.

This chain joins TRBV5-5 and TRBJ2-3, with D possibly TRBD2 on 5 matching bases. V was clipped by 1 base and J by 4 bases, with 13 bases between them. The CDR3 extends over 15 amino acids. Germline loops: CDR1 SGHKS, CDR2 YYEKEE (reference sequence). CDR3 nucleotide sequence: TGTGCCAGCAGCTTGACCGGACTGGGTGCAGATACGCAGTATTTT. Translating gives CASSLTGLGADTQYF.

This chain links TRBV29-1 with TRBJ2-7; 10 bases map to TRBD1. Germline V gives CDR1 SQVTM, CDR2 ANQGSEA. V lost 4 bases, J lost 4 bases, and 7 bases stayed unmatched. The CDR3 is 14 amino acids. CDR3 protein: CSVANRDRGYEQYF. CDR3 bases: TGCAGCGTTGCCAACCGGGACAGGGGATACGAGCAGTACTTC.

This chain links TRBV5-6 with TRBJ1-3; D unresolved. The CDR3 is 15 amino acids. The V gene lost 0 bases and the J gene lost 0 bases, with 7 bases spanning the gap. The germline V gene encodes CDR1 SGHDT and CDR2 YYEEEE. The CDR3 bases are TGTGCCAGCAGCTTGGCCGGGAGCTCTGGAAACACCATATATTTT. Its protein product is CASSLAGSSGNTIYF.

This clone was detected once. The genes are TRBV15 and TRBJ1-1; TRBD1 is a possible D gene (5 bases). V gave up 5 bases and J gave up 10 bases, with 20 bases separating them. Germline-derived CDR1 and CDR2 are LNHNV and YYDKDF (reference sequence). The CDR3 extends over 14 amino acids. CDR3 nucleotides: TGTGCCACCAGCCGACCTCCAGGGAGGGACGGAGCTTTCTTT. It translates to CATSRPPGRDGAFF.

The rearrangement joins TRBV11-2 to TRBJ2-5; 11 bases match TRBD2. CDR1 and CDR2 (germline): SGHAT, FQNNGV. The CDR3 spans 15 residues. After removal of 4 bases from V and 1 base from J, the junction contained 2 bases not matched to a gene. This CDR3 reads CASSSLAGAQETQYF. CDR3 nucleotide sequence: TGTGCCAGCAGCTCACTAGCGGGGGCCCAAGAGACCCAGTACTTC.

This sequence joins TRBV9 and TRBJ2-5; weak D call: TRBD1 (5 bases). This CDR3 is built from 14 residues. CDR1 and CDR2 from the germline V gene are SGDLS and YYNGEE. Trimming took off 0 bases at V and 0 bases at J, with 6 bases between the two ends. CDR3 DNA sequence: TGTGCCAGCAGCGTAGGGGGCAACCAAGAGACCCAGTACTTC. It codes for CASSVGGNQETQYF.

The genes are TRBV27 and TRBJ1-5, with D possibly matching TRBD1 (5 bases). The ends were cut back, 3 bases at V and 0 bases at J, with 9 bases in the middle. Germline V gene data show CDR1 as MNHEY and CDR2 as SMNVEV (reference sequence). The CDR3 loop spans 15 amino acids. The chain's CDR3 is CASSLGGVSNQPQHF. CDR3 bases: TGTGCCAGCAGTTTGGGGGGAGTTAGCAATCAGCCCCAGCATTTT.

This rearrangement joins TRBV5-6 to TRBJ2-1, with 8 bases fitting TRBD1. This CDR3 has 15 residues. The ends lost 0 bases at V and 8 bases at J; junction bases unmatched: 7. CDR1 is SGHDT, CDR2 YYEEEE, per germline. CDR3 in DNA: TGTGCCAGCAGCTTGGATCAGGGGGCGGGATATGAGCAGTTCTTC. Protein sequence: CASSLDQGAGYEQFF.

This sequence joins TRBV5-4 and TRBJ2-1; D is unresolved. V was clipped by 2 bases and J by 9 bases, with 9 bases between them. Germline V gene sequence: CDR1 SGHNT, CDR2 YYREEE (reference sequence). CDR3 length: 12 residues. In nucleotides, the CDR3 is TGTGCCAGCAGCTTAGCTTTCTCTGAGCAGTTCTTC. It specifies CASSLAFSEQFF.

The rearrangement links TRBV29-1 to TRBJ1-5; 9 nucleotides agree with TRBD1. CDR1 SQVTM and CDR2 ANQGSEA come from the germline V gene. This CDR3 is 14 amino acids long. Trimming at V came to 5 bases and at J to 1 base, leaving 3 bases not matched to a gene. The CDR3 DNA reads as TGCAGCGTTTTGGACAGGGGAAGCAATCAGCCCCAGCATTTT. As protein: CSVLDRGSNQPQHF.

V usage is TRBV11-2 and J usage is TRBJ2-5; 10 bases match TRBD2. CDR3 length: 14 amino acids. V lost 7 bases and J lost 5; bases outside the gene matches: 7. Looked up from germline, CDR1 is SGHAT and CDR2 is FQNNGV. CDR3 loop: CASNTGTSVETQYF. CDR3 sequence (DNA): TGTGCCAGCAACACCGGGACTAGCGTGGAGACCCAGTACTTC. Full variable domain (rest looked up from reference TRBV11-2 and TRBJ2-5): EAGVAQSPRYKIIEKRQSVAFWCNPISGHATLYWYQQILGQGPKLLIQFQNNGVVDDSQLPKDRFSAERLKGVDSTLKIQPAKLEDSAVYLCASNTGTSVETQYFGPGTRLLVL.

The chain uses TRBV5-1 and TRBJ2-7; D perhaps matches TRBD1 (5 bases). V lost 0 bases, J lost 3 bases, and 10 bases lay in between. Germline CDR1 and CDR2: SGHRS and YFSETQ. The CDR3 is made up of 14 amino acids. CDR3 nucleotide sequence: TGCGCCAGCAGCTTGGAAGGACACAGCTACGAGCAGTACTTC. Its translation is CASSLEGHSYEQYF.

The V and J genes are TRBV7-9 and TRBJ1-1; D is unresolved. The germline V and J ends were trimmed by 5 bases and 6 bases, with 7 bases remaining between them. The V gene's germline CDR1 is SEHNR and CDR2 FQNEAQ (reference sequence). The CDR3 length is 11 residues. CDR3 in DNA: TGTGCCAGCAGCCCCTCCGCTGAAGCTTTCTTT. It specifies CASSPSAEAFF.

The rearrangement uses TRBV12-5 and TRBJ1-3; 10 nucleotides match TRBD1. The length of the CDR3 is 20 residues. Trimming removed 5 bases from V and 0 bases from J; junction bases left unmatched: 16. CDR1 and CDR2 (germline): LGHNT, FRNRAP. The CDR3 nucleotides read TGTGCTAGTGGTCTCCAAGACAGGGGGCTGGTTATTAGCTCTGGAAACACCATATATTTT. Residues: CASGLQDRGLVISSGNTIYF. Combining the CDR3 with reference TRBV12-5 and TRBJ1-3 gives the whole variable domain DARVTQTPRHKVTEMGQEVTMRCQPILGHNTVFWYRQTMMQGLELLAYFRNRAPLDDSGMPKDRFSAEMPDATLATLKIQPSEPRDSAVYFCASGLQDRGLVISSGNTIYFGEGSWLTVV.

The chain combines TRBV13 with TRBJ2-2, with TRBD2 identical over 11 bases. Trimming at V came to 4 bases and at J to 5 bases, leaving 6 bases not matched to a gene. Germline V CDR1 and CDR2: PRHDT, FYEKMQ (reference sequence). This CDR3 spans 16 amino acids. CDR3 protein: CASSSPGLAETGELFF. CDR3 DNA: TGTGCCAGCAGCTCTCCGGGACTAGCGGAGACCGGGGAGCTGTTTTTT.

The V call is TRBV7-9, the J call TRBJ2-2; 12 nucleotides align to TRBD2. From germline, CDR1 is SEHNR and CDR2 FQNEAQ (reference sequence). Trimming cost V 5 bases and J 8 bases; bases outside gene matches: 9. The CDR3 extends over 16 amino acids. This CDR3 reads CASSVPGLAGVGELFF. DNA of the CDR3: TGTGCCAGCAGCGTGCCGGGACTAGCGGGTGTAGGGGAGCTGTTTTTT.